This T cell receptor (beta chain) was documented in a study of shared clonotypes between healthy human individuals. Trimming took 8 bases from V and 4 from J, leaving 18 bases between them. The CDR3 has 15 amino acids. Germline loops: CDR1 MNHNS, CDR2 SASEGT. Positively selected for CCR7, the CD45RO-negative cells used as naive CD8 cells excluded terminally differentiated effector memory CD45RA+ cells. TCRdb's copy holds only in-frame clones and misses some; the assay was immunoSEQ multiplex PCR. The sample holds millions of clones, about 92% seen once. This chain links TRBV6-1 with TRBJ1-3, with a tentative D call TRBD1 (6 bases). Sequenced input: naive CD8+ T cells from PBMCs. The sequence came from a man aged 18 to 30 in good health. Some clones in this sample may be carry-over from other donors' samples. The CDR3 here is CASGGPDDRGNTIYF. CDR3 sequence (DNA): TGTGCCAGCGGGGGACCGGACGACAGGGGAAACACCATATATTTT.